This T cell receptor (beta chain) was recovered during a study of T cells in localized non-small cell lung cancer. Per the germline V gene, CDR1 is MNHGY and CDR2 is SAAAGT. CDR3 length: 14 amino acids. V was trimmed by 6 bases and J by 6 bases, leaving 12 bases between them. The data were produced by immunoSEQ multiplex PCR, yet TCRdb's version contains in-frame clones alone and is incomplete. The sample records more than 3,500 clones, approximately 24% being singletons. This clone is medium-sized (0.01 to 0.1%) by share. This rearrangement joins TRBV6-8 to TRBJ1-6; TRBD1 might be the D (6 bases). The material sequenced was lung tumor tissue, taken before any cancer treatment. The source is a male donor at least 60 years old with stage I lung adenocarcinoma. The CDR3 DNA follows: TGTGCCAGCAGGGCAGGACAGCCTAATTCACCCCTCCACTTT. Amino acids: CASRAGQPNSPLHF.